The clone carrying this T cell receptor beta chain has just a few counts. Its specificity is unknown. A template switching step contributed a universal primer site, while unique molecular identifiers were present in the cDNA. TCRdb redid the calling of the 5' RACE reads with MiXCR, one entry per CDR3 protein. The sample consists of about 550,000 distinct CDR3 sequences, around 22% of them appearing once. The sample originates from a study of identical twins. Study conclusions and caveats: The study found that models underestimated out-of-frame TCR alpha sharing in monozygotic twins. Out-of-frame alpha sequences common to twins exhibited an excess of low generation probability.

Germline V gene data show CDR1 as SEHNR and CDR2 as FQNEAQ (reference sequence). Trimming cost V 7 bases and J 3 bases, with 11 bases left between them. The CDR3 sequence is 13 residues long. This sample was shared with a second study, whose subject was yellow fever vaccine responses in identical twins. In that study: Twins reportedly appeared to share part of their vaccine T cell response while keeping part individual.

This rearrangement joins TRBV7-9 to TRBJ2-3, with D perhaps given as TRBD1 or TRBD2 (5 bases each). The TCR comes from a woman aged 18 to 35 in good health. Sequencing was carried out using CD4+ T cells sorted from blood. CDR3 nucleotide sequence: TGTGCCAGCATTAGGGACCCTACAGATACGCAGTATTTT. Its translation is CASIRDPTDTQYF. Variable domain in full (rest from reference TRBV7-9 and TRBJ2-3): DTGVSQNPRHKITKRGQNVTFRCDPISEHNRLYWYRQTLGQGPEFLTYFQNEAQLEKSRLLSDRFSAERPKGSFSTLEIQRTEQGDSAMYLCASIRDPTDTQYFGPGTRLTVL.